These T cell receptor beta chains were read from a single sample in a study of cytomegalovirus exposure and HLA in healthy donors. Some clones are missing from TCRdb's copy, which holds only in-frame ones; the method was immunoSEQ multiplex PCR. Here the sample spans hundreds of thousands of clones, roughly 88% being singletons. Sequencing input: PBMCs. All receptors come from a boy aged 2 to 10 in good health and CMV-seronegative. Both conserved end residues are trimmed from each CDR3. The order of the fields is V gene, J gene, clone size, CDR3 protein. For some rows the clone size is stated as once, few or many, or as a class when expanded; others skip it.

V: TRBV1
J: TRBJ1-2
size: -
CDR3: TSSQVQGARLEGYT

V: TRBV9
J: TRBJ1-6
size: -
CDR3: ASSRTGGNSPLH

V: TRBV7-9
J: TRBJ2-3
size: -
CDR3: ASSGTSGYGLGDTQY

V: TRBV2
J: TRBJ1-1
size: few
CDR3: ASLPRGATEAF

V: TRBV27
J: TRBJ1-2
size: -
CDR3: ASSLSQQGGYGYT

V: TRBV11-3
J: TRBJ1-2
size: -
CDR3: ASSPPNPPQGFNYGYT

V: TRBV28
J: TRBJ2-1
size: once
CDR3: ASRQTGTSGRGYYNEQF

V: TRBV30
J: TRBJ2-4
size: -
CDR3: AWSVGLENIQY

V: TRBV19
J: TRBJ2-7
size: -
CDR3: ASSLSRTGFHEQY

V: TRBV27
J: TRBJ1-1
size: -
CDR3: ASSFRRGQVNTEAF

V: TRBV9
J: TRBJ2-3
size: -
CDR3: AGSVEGQDTQY

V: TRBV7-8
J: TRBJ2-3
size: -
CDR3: ASSRELASSTDTQY

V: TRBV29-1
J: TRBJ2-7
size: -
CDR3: SVGPRRDEQY